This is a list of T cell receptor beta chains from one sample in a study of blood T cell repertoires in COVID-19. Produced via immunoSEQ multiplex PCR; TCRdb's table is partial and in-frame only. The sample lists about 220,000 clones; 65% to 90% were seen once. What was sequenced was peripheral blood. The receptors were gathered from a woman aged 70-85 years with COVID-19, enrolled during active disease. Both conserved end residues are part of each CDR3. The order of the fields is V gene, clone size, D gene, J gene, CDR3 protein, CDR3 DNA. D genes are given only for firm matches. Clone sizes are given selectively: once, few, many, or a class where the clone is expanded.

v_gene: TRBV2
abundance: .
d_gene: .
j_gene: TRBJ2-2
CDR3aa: CASSEVKGDTGELFF
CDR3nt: TGTGCCAGCAGTGAAGTAAAGGGAGACACCGGGGAGCTGTTTTTT

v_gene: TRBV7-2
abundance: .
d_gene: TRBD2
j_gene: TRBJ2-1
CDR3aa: CASSPYLIAGGLSEQFF
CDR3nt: TGTGCCAGCAGCCCGTACCTAATAGCGGGGGGGCTCAGTGAGCAGTTCTTC

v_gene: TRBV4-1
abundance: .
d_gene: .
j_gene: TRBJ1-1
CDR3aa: CASSQVEDIEAFF
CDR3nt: TGCGCCAGCAGCCAAGTTGAGGACATTGAAGCTTTCTTT

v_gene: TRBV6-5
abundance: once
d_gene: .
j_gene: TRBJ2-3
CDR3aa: CAVKSPGTDTQYF
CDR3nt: TGTGCCGTCAAAAGCCCGGGAACAGATACGCAGTATTTT

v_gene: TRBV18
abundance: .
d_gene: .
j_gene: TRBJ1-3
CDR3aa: CASYGGTGNTIYF
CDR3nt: TGTGCCAGCTACGGGGGGACTGGAAACACCATATATTTT

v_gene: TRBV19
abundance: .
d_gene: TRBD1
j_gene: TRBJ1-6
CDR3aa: CASSIVRGTGDSPLHF
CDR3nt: TGTGCCAGTAGTATAGTACGCGGGACAGGGGATTCACCCCTCCACTTT

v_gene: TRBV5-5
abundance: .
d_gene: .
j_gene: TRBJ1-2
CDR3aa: CASSLLGARGIYGYTF
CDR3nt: TGTGCCAGCAGCTTGTTAGGGGCGCGGGGAATCTATGGCTACACCTTC

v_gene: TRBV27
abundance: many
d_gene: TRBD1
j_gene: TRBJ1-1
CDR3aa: CASSPRGLNTEAFF
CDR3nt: TGTGCCAGCAGTCCCAGGGGGTTGAACACTGAAGCTTTCTTT

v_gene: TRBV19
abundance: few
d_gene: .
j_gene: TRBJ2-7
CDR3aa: CASSASGQTYEQYF
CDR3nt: TGTGCCAGTAGTGCCAGCGGACAGACTTACGAGCAGTACTTC

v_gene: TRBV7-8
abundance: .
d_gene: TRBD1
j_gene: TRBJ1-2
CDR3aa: CASSLEGDSYGYTF
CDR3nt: TGTGCCAGCAGCTTAGAGGGGGACAGCTATGGCTACACCTTC

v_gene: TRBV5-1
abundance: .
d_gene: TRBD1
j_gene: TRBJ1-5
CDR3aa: CASSAGTASNQPQHF
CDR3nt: TGCGCCAGCAGCGCCGGGACAGCTAGCAATCAGCCCCAGCATTTT

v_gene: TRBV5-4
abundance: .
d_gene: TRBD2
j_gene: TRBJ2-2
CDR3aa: CASRGDSHTGELFF
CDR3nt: TGTGCCAGTCGGGGGGACTCTCACACCGGGGAGCTGTTTTTT

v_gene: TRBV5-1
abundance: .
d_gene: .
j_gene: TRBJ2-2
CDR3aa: CASSWGGRTTGELFF
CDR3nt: TGCGCCAGCAGCTGGGGAGGTAGGACCACCGGGGAGCTGTTTTTT

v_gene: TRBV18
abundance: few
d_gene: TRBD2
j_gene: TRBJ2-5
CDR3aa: CASSRTGLAEETQYF
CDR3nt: TGTGCCAGCTCACGAACGGGACTAGCGGAAGAGACCCAGTACTTC

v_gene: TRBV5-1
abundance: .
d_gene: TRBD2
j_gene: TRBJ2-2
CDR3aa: CASSYPSGSVAGELFF
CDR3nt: TGCGCCAGCAGCTACCCCAGCGGGAGTGTGGCCGGGGAGCTGTTTTTT

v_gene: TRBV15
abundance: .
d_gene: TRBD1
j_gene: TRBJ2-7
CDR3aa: CATSRPGQGAVHEQYF
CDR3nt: TGTGCCACCAGCAGACCGGGACAGGGGGCGGTCCACGAGCAGTACTTC

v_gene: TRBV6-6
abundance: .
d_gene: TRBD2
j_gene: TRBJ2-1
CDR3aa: CASSRTPRTSGSTNEQFF
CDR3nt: TGTGCCAGCAGTCGAACACCTAGGACTAGCGGGAGCACCAATGAGCAGTTCTTC

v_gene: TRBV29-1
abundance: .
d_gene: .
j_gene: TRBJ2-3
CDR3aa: CSVAQGLGSSTDTQYF
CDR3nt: TGCAGCGTTGCCCAGGGTCTGGGGTCTAGCACAGATACGCAGTATTTT

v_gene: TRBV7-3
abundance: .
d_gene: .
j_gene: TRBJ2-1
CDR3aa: CASSLSGHTINEQFF
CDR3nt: TGTGCCAGCAGCTTAAGTGGGCACACCATCAATGAGCAGTTCTTC

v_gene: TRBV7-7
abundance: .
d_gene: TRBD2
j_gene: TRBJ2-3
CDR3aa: CASSPGSGRLGDTQYF
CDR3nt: TGTGCTAGCAGCCCTGGAAGCGGGAGGTTGGGAGATACGCAGTATTTT

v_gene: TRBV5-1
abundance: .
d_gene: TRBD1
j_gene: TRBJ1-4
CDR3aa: CASSQQGAGEKLFF
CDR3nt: TGCGCCAGCAGCCAACAGGGGGCTGGGGAAAAACTGTTTTTT

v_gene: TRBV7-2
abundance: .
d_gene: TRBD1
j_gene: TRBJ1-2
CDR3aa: CASSQRTGGANGYTF
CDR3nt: TGTGCCAGCAGCCAACGGACAGGGGGCGCAAATGGCTACACCTTC

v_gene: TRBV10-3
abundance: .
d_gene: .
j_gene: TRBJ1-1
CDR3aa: CAISEAPLEVYTEAFF
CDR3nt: TGTGCCATCAGTGAGGCCCCCTTGGAGGTGTACACTGAAGCTTTCTTT

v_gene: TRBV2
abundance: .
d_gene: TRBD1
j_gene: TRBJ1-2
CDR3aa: CASSSGTGAFINYGYTF
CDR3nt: TGTGCCAGCAGTTCCGGGACAGGGGCCTTCATCAACTATGGCTACACCTTC

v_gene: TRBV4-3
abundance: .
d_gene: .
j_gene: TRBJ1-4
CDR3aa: CASSQGRRVIEKLFF
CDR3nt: TGCGCCAGCAGCCAAGGTCGCAGGGTTATTGAAAAACTGTTTTTT

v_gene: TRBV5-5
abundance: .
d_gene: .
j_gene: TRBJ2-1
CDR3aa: CASSLQESSYNEQFF
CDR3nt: TGTGCCAGCAGCTTACAGGAATCCTCCTACAATGAGCAGTTCTTC

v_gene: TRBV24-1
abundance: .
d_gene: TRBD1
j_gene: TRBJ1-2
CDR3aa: CATSDAGTVYGYTF
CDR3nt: TGTGCCACCAGTGATGCCGGGACAGTCTATGGCTACACCTTC

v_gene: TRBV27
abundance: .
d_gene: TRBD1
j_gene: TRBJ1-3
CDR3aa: CASEGRNRGAGNTIYF
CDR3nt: TGTGCCAGCGAGGGCAGGAACAGGGGAGCTGGAAACACCATATATTTT

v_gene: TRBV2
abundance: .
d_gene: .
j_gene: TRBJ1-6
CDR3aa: CASSVQEYNSPLHF
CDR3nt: TGTGCCAGCAGTGTTCAGGAATATAATTCACCCCTCCACTTT

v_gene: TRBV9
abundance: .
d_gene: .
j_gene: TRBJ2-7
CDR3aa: CASSTWDSNALEQYF
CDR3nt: TGTGCCAGCAGCACATGGGACTCCAACGCCCTCGAGCAGTACTTC

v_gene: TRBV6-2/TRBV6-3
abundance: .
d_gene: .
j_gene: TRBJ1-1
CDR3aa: CASSYSHHSVNTEAFF
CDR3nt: TGTGCCAGCAGTTACTCCCACCATTCGGTGAACACTGAAGCTTTCTTT

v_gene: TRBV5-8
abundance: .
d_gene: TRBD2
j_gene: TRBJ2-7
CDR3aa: CASSVGTSGRISYEQYF
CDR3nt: TGTGCCAGCAGCGTCGGGACTAGCGGGAGGATCTCCTACGAGCAGTACTTC

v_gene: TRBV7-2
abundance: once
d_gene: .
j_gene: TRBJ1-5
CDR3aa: CASSYVTDSNQPQHF
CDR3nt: TGTGCCAGCAGCTATGTGACAGATAGCAATCAGCCCCAGCATTTT

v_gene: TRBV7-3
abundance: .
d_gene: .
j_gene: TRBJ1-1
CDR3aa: CASSLFPGGNTEAFF
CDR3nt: TGTGCCAGCAGCTTATTTCCAGGTGGGAACACTGAAGCTTTCTTT

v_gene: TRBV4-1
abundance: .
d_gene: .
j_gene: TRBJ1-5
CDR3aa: CASSQDPLGGLAGDQPQHF
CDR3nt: TGCGCCAGCAGCCAAGACCCCCTTGGGGGGTTAGCGGGCGATCAGCCCCAGCATTTT

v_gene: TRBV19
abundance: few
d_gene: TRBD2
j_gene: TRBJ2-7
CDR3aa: CASSTWGGRTSYEQYF
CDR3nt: TGTGCCAGTAGCACCTGGGGGGGTCGTACCTCCTACGAGCAGTACTTC

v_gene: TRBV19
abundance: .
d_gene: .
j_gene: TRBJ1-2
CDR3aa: CASSLLGQGLNPYGYTF
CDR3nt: TGTGCCAGTTCGTTGTTGGGGCAGGGCCTCAATCCTTATGGCTACACCTTC

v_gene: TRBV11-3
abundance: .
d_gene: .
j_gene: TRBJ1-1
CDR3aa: CASSLGPSGLLGTEAFF
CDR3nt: TGTGCCAGCAGCTTAGGTCCCTCAGGGTTATTAGGCACTGAAGCTTTCTTT

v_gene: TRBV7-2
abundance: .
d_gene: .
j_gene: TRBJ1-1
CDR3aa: CASSLGGGRLNTEAFF
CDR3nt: TGTGCCAGCAGCTTAGGGGGTGGGAGACTGAACACTGAAGCTTTCTTT

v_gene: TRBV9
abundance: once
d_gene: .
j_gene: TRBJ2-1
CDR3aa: CASSSLQGPYNEQFF
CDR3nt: TGTGCCAGCAGCAGTTTACAGGGCCCCTACAATGAGCAGTTCTTC

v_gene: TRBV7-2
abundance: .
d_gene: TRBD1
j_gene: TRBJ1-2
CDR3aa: CASSLGTGNNYGYTF
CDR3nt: TGTGCCAGCAGCTTAGGGACAGGGAACAACTATGGCTACACCTTC

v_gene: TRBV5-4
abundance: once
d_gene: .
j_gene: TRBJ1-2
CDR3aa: CASSLAGRDYGYTF
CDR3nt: TGTGCCAGCAGCTTGGCCGGCAGGGACTATGGCTACACCTTC

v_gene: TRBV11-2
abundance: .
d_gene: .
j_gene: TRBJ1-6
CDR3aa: CASSLRNSPLHF
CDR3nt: TGTGCCAGCAGCTTACGGAATTCACCCCTCCACTTT

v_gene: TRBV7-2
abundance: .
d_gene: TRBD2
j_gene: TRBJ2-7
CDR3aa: CASSLDLRLAGASEQYF
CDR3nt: TGTGCCAGCAGCTTAGATCTTAGGCTAGCGGGAGCAAGCGAGCAGTACTTC

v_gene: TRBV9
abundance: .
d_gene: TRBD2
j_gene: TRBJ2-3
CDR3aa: CASSVQAGGGTDTQYF
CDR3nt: TGTGCCAGCAGCGTACAAGCGGGAGGAGGCACAGATACGCAGTATTTT

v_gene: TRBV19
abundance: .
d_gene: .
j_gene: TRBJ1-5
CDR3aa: CASSAPTGIDNQPQHF
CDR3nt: TGTGCCAGTTCCGCCCCAACAGGGATCGACAATCAGCCCCAGCATTTT

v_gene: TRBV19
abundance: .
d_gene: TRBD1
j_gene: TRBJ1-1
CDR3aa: CASSGQENTEAFF
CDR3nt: TGTGCCAGTAGTGGACAGGAGAACACTGAAGCTTTCTTT